This T cell receptor (beta chain) appears in the sequencing data of a study of shared clonotypes between healthy human individuals. Germline CDR1 SGHNT, CDR2 YYREEE (reference sequence). V was pared by 5 bases and J by 1 base, with 11 bases of the junction left unmatched. CDR3 length: 17 residues. The method was immunoSEQ multiplex PCR; TCRdb's version includes in-frame clones alone and lacks a portion of them. The sample has about 1.5 million clones; 95% to 99% are singletons. This clonotype was sampled from a man aged 25 to 45 in good health. This chain links TRBV5-4 with TRBJ2-3, with TRBD1 matching 9 bases. Sequenced sample: naive CD4+ T cells sorted from blood. The subset: CD45RA+ positively selected. DNA for the CDR3: TGTGCCAGCAGTCCGGGACAGGGAAGGGATGGCACAGATACGCAGTATTTT. Translation: CASSPGQGRDGTDTQYF. Full variable domain (rest looked up from reference TRBV5-4 and TRBJ2-3): ETGVTQSPTHLIKTRGQQVTLRCSSQSGHNTVSWYQQALGQGPQFIFQYYREEENGRGNFPPRFSGLQFPNYSSELNVNALELDDSALYLCASSPGQGRDGTDTQYFGPGTRLTVL.